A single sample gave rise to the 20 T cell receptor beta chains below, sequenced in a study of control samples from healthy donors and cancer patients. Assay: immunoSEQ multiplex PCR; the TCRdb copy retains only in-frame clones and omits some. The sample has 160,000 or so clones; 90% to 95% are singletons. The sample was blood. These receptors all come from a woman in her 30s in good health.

The CDR3 DNA reads as TGTGCCAGCAGTTGGATAGGGGAAGGGTACGAGCAGTACTTC. This translates into CASSWIGEGYEQYF. The chain links TRBV27 to TRBJ2-7, with a possible D match to TRBD1 (5 bases). Per germline, CDR1 MNHEY and CDR2 SMNVEV (reference sequence). This CDR3 region has 14 residues. The V gene lost 4 bases and the J gene lost 4 bases, with 14 bases spanning the gap.

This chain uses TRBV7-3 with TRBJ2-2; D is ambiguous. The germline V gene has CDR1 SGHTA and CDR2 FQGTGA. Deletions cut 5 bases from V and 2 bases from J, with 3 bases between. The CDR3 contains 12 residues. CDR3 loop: CASSPNTGELFF. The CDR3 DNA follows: TGTGCCAGCAGCCCTAACACCGGGGAGCTGTTTTTT.

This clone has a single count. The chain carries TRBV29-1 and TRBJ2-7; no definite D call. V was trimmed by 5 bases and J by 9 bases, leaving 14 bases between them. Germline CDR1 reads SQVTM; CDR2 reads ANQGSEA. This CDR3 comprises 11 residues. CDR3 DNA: TGCAGCGTTCGGGCCGCCGGCGGGCAGTACTTC. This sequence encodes CSVRAAGGQYF.

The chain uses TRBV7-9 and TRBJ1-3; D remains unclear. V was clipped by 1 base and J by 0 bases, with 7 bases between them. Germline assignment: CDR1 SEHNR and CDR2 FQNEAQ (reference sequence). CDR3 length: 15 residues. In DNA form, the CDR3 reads TGTGCCAGCAGCTTAGTCCCCAGCTCTGGAAACACCATATATTTT. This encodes CASSLVPSSGNTIYF.

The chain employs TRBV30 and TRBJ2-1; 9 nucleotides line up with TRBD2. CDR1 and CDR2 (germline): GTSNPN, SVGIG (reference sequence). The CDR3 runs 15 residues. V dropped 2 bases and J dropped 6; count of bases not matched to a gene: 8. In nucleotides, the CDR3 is TGTGCCTGGAGTCCGGCGGGAGGGCCTGGCAATGAGCAGTTCTTC. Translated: CAWSPAGGPGNEQFF.

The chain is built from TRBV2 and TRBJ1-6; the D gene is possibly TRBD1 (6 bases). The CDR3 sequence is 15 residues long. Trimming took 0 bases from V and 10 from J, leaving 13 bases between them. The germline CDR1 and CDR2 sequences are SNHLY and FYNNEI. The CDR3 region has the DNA TGTGCCAGCAGTGAAGCCTGGACAGCGAGCTCACCCCTCCACTTT. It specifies CASSEAWTASSPLHF.

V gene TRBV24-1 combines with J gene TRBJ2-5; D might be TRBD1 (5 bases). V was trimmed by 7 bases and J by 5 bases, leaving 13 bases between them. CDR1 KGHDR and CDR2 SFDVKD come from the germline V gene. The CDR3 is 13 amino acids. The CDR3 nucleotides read TGTGCCACCAGAAACAGGAATGGGGAGACCCAGTACTTC. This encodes CATRNRNGETQYF.

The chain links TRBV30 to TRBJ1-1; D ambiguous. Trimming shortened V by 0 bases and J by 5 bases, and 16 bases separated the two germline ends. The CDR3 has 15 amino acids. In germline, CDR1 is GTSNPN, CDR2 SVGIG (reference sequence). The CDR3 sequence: CAWSVPHKVATEAFF. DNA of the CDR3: TGTGCCTGGAGTGTCCCCCACAAAGTCGCGACTGAAGCTTTCTTT.

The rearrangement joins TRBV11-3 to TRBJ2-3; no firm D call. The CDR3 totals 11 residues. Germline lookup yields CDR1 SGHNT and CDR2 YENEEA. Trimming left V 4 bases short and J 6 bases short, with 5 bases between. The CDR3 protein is CASSSGDTQYF. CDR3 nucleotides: TGTGCCAGCAGCTCCGGCGATACGCAGTATTTT. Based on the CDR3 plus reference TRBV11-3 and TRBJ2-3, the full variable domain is EAGVVQSPRYKIIEKKQPVAFWCNPISGHNTLYWYLQNLGQGPELLIRYENEEAVDDSQLPKDRFSAERLKGVDSTLKIQPAELGDSAVYLCASSSGDTQYFGPGTRLTVL.

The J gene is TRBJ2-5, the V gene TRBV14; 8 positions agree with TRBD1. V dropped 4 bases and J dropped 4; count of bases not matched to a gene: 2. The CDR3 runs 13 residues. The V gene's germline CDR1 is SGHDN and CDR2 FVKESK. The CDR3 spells CASSRGQGETQYF. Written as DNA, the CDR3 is TGTGCCAGCAGCCGCGGACAGGGAGAGACCCAGTACTTC.

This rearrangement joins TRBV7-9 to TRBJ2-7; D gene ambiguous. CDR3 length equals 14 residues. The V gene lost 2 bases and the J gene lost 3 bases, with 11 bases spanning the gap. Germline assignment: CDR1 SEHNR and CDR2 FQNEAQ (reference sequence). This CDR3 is CASSLSGPFYEQYF. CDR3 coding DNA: TGTGCCAGCAGCTTATCCGGACCGTTCTACGAGCAGTACTTC.

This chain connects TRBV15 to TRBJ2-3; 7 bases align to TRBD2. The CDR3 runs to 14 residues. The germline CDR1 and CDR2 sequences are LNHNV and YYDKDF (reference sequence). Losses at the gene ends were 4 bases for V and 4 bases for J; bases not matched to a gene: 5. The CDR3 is CATSKGLEADTQYF. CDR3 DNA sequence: TGTGCCACCAGCAAAGGACTAGAAGCAGATACGCAGTATTTT.

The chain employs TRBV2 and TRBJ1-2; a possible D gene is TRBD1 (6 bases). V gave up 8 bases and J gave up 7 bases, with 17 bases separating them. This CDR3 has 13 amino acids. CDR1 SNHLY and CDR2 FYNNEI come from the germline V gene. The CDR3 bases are TGTGCCAGCCGAGAGGACAGATCTTCTGGCTACACCTTC. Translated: CASREDRSSGYTF.

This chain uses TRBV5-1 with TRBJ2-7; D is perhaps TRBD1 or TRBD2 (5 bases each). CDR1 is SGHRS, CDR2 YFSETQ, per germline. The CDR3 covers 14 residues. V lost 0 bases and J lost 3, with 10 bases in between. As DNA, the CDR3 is TGCGCCAGCAGCTTGGAGGGACCCAACTACGAGCAGTACTTC. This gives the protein CASSLEGPNYEQYF.

CDR3 DNA sequence: TGCGCCGGGAGGGCAGACCAAGGAGAGACCCAGTACTTC. Amino acid sequence: CAGRADQGETQYF. The rearrangement links TRBV5-1 to TRBJ2-5; 7 nucleotides line up with TRBD2. Germline trimming cut 10 bases from V and 4 bases from J; bases unmatched to any gene: 10. Germline CDR1 reads SGHRS; CDR2 reads YFSETQ. The CDR3 totals 13 residues.

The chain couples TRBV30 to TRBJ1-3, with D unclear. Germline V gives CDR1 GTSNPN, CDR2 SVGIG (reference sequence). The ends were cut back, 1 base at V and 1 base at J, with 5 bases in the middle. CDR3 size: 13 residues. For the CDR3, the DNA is TGTGCCTGGAGTGCGGGGTCTGGAAACACCATATATTTT. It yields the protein CAWSAGSGNTIYF.

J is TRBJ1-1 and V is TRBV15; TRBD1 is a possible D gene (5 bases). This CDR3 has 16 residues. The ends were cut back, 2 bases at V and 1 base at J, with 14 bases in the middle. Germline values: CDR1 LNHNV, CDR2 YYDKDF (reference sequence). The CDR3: CATSRPLAGANTEAFF. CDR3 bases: TGTGCCACCAGCAGACCCTTGGCCGGGGCGAACACTGAAGCTTTCTTT.

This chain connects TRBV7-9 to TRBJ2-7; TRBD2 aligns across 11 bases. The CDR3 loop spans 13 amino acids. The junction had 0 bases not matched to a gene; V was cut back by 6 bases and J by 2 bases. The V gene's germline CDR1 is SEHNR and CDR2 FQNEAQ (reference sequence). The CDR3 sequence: CASSSGRAYEQYF. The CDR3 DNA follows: TGTGCCAGCAGTAGCGGGAGGGCCTACGAGCAGTACTTC. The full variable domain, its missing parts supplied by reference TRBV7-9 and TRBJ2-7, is DTGVSQNPRHKITKRGQNVTFRCDPISEHNRLYWYRQTLGQGPEFLTYFQNEAQLEKSRLLSDRFSAERPKGSFSTLEIQRTEQGDSAMYLCASSSGRAYEQYFGPGTRLTVT.

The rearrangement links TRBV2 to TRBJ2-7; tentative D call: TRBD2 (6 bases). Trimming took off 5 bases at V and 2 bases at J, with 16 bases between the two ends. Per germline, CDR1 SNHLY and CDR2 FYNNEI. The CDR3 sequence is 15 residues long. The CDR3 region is CASSTEGRITYEQYF. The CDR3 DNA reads TGTGCCAGCAGTACCGAGGGGAGGATAACCTACGAGCAGTACTTC.

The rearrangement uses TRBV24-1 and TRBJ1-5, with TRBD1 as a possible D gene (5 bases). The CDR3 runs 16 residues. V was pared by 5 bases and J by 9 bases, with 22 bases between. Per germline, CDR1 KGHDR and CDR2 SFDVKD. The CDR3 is CATSAPGDSSFAPQHF. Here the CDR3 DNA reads TGTGCCACCAGTGCCCCGGGGGACTCTTCATTCGCGCCCCAGCATTTT.